This note documents a single T cell receptor beta chain sequence. This clone may be a read error of a much larger clone one base away. TCRdb passed the 5' RACE reads through MiXCR, listing each CDR3 protein once. Of approximately 20,000 distinct CDR3 sequences in the sample, roughly 4.2% were seen once. The data stem from a study of spatial heterogeneity in lung cancer. The time point: sample taken at primary tumor resection. No cells were sorted before sequencing. The whole RNA sequenced was extracted from tumor, nontumor lung or frozen PBMC. CDR3 length equals 14 residues. CDR1 is SGHKS, CDR2 YYEKEE, per germline (reference sequence).

This specimen consisted of PBMCs, obtained at surgery. The rearrangement joins TRBV5-5 to TRBJ2-3; TRBD1 aligns across 7 bases. The TCR sequence derives from a male donor with early-stage non-small cell lung cancer. DNA for the CDR3: TGTGCCAGCAGCGAGAAGGGGGCAACAGATGCGCAGTATTTT. Amino acid sequence: CASSEKGATDAQYF.